The source of this T cell receptor (beta chain) is a study of cytomegalovirus exposure and HLA in healthy donors. It was with 60 Vbeta and 13 Jbeta primers that the PCR ran. Clones were sequenced by immunoSEQ multiplex PCR, and TCRdb holds only the in-frame ones, with some missing. Altogether about 76,000 clones are present, over 65% being singletons, with the ten largest covering about 15%. Findings and limits, study-wide: Prediction of most subjects' HLA-A and HLA-B alleles by TCR beta sequences was reportedly accurate.

As concerns this clone: Its antigen is undetermined.

Trimming stripped 8 bases from V and 8 bases from J, with 21 bases between. CDR1 is SEHNR and CDR2 is FQNEAQ in the germline V gene (reference sequence). The CDR3 spans 15 residues. The chain combines TRBV7-9 with TRBJ2-2, with a possible D match to TRBD1 (6 bases). Specimen: PBMCs. This TCR came from a middle-aged woman in good health and CMV-seropositive. The CDR3 sequence is CASPRGQPAGGELFF. CDR3 DNA sequence: TGTGCCAGCCCCCGGGGACAACCCGCTGGGGGGGAGCTGTTTTTT.